This entry concerns a single TCR beta chain. This clonotype turned up a few times. The antigen this receptor binds is unknown. Nothing much larger sits one base from this clone, and base qualities are not available. The library was generated by RT-PCR. The reads were generated on an Illumina HiSeq 2500. Using fastp trimming at Q25 and MiXCR clonotype assembly, TCRdb reanalyzed the public sequencing data and kept in-frame beta chains. Merged by CDR3 protein, the rows form single entries marked with the most common genes and DNA. Within this sample are about 160,000 distinct CDR3 sequences, with roughly 10% of them counted one time only. Over 10% of the sample belongs to the ten largest clones. This specimen's time point label, interpreted: approximately 45 days after influenza vaccine administration. CDR1 and CDR2 (SGHVS, FNYEAQ) derive from the germline V gene. The cysteine opens and the phenylalanine closes a CDR3 of 15 amino acids. Only the CDR3 region is kept as DNA, spanning 45 bases read in frame from base 1. V is clipped by 0 bases and J by 0 bases, and the sequence between their germline boundaries is 6 bases long.

These data originate in a study of response to subunit inactivated influenza vaccine (dated 2018 in TCRdb). Broadly, across the study: Deep quantitative T cell receptor repertoire profiling was used in the study to track responses to a trivalent subunit inactivated influenza vaccine.

The paper as a whole reports these results and caveats: It was suggested by the authors that each seasonal influenza vaccination may recruit only a limited number of new T cells.

The material was non-naive T cells sorted from PBMCs, obtained roughly 45 days after vaccination. The sample's cell subset or site label, decoded: memory T cell fraction. The chain couples TRBV7-6 to TRBJ1-5, with the D gene not clear enough to name. The source is a man aged 45-60 years who received an inactivated influenza vaccine. Donor details come from another sample of the same person, matched by shared clones. At the DNA level, the sequence is TGTGCCAGCAGCTTAGCGCCATATAGCAATCAGCCCCAGCATTTT. Its protein reads: CASSLAPYSNQPQHF.